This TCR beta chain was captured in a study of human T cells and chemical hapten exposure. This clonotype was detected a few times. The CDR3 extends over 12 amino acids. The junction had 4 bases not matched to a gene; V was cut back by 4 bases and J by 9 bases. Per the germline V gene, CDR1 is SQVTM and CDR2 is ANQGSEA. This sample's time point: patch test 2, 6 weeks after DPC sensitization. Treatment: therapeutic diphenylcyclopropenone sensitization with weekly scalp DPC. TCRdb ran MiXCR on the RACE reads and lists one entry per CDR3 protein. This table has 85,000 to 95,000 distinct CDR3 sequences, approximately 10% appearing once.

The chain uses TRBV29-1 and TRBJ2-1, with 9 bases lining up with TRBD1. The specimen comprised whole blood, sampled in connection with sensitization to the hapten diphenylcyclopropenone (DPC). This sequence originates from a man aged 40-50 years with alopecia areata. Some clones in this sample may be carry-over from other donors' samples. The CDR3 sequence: CSVAQGASEQFF. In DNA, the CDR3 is TGCAGCGTTGCACAGGGGGCTAGTGAGCAGTTCTTC.